This T cell receptor beta chain was identified in a study of regulatory T cells in long-lasting Graves disease. This clonotype was found many times. CDR3-region Arm-PCR and iRepertoire HTBI primers produced the TCR beta libraries. One entry per CDR3 protein, called by TCRdb with MiXCR from the multiplex PCR reads. The sample has approximately 360,000 distinct CDR3 sequences, about 12% seen once. Time point specified: newly diagnosed GD, antithyroid drugs for less than 3 months. PBMCs provided the RNA from which the TCR library was made. With 3 bases removed from V and 6 bases from J, the gap between germline ends came to 12 bases. CDR3 size: 13 residues. Germline values: CDR1 GTSNPN, CDR2 SVGIG (reference sequence). A further study also used this sample, focusing on T cells in Graves' hyperthyroidism and ophthalmopathy. From that study: Hyperthyroidism was newly diagnosed in patients aged 18 to 65 (duration under 2 months). Clinical symptoms, serum thyroxine and TRAb, thyroid ultrasound and orbital computed tomography together formed the diagnostic basis. Most expanded thyroid clonotypes above 0.001 recurred in blood. Ophthalmopathy prediction by the model preceded onset by a median about 6.3 months.

The sequence was collected from a woman younger than 30 with Graves disease. The rearrangement links TRBV30 to TRBJ1-5; the D is unclear. Here the sequenced sample was peripheral blood mononuclear cells (PBMCs), taken at new diagnosis, from a patient treated with antithyroid drugs. The CDR3 coding sequence is TGTGCCTGGAGCCCCCAAAAGGGTCAGCCCCAGCATTTT. Translated: CAWSPQKGQPQHF.